The 28 T cell receptor beta chains below come from one sample, sequenced in a study of blood T cell repertoires in COVID-19. Profiling relied on immunoSEQ multiplex PCR, and the TCRdb table lists in-frame clones only, not all of them. The data show a few hundred thousand clones, about 89% seen once. Input material: peripheral blood. The receptors derive from a woman aged 45-59 years with acute or convalescent COVID-19.

The chain carries TRBV29-1 and TRBJ2-1; 7 nucleotides agree with TRBD1. CDR3 length: 14 residues. With 5 bases clipped from V and 5 bases from J, the junction kept 9 bases outside the gene matches. Germline V CDR1 and CDR2: SQVTM, ANQGSEA. CDR3 sequence (DNA): TGCAGCGTTCGCCGGGACAGCGTTAACAATGAGCAGTTCTTC. Translated, it gives CSVRRDSVNNEQFF.

This chain joins TRBV5-4 and TRBJ2-3, with D possibly being TRBD2 (6 bases). CDR3 length equals 13 residues. CDR1 and CDR2 from the germline V gene are SGHNT and YYREEE (reference sequence). The V end was cut by 4 bases, the J end by 6 bases, with 12 bases between. This CDR3 is CASSIGGSDTQYF. DNA for the CDR3: TGTGCCAGCAGCATCGGGGGATCGGATACGCAGTATTTT.

The gene calls are TRBV14 and TRBJ1-1; D remains ambiguous. V lost 1 base to trimming and J lost 3 bases, with 12 bases between them. Germline values: CDR1 SGHDN, CDR2 FVKESK. The CDR3 has 15 amino acids. The CDR3 is CASSQGWGEDTEAFF. The CDR3 DNA reads as TGTGCCAGCAGCCAAGGTTGGGGAGAAGACACTGAAGCTTTCTTT. The complete variable domain, with remaining parts taken from reference TRBV14 and TRBJ1-1, reads EAGVTQFPSHSVIEKGQTVTLRCDPISGHDNLYWYRRVMGKEIKFLLHFVKESKQDESGMPNNRFLAERTGGTYSTLKVQPAELEDSGVYFCASSQGWGEDTEAFFGQGTRLTVV.

The count of this clone is one. The chain combines TRBV28 with TRBJ1-6; TRBD1 might be the D (6 bases). The CDR3 runs 12 residues. Germline V CDR1 and CDR2: MDHEN, SYDVKM. The V end was cut by 1 base, the J end by 14 bases, with 9 bases between. CDR3 in amino acids: CASSLYRDTLHF. The CDR3 nucleotides read TGTGCCAGCAGTTTATACAGGGACACCCTCCACTTT.

There are a few counts of this clone. At the DNA level, this CDR3 is encoded by other sequences in the same sample as well. In DNA, the CDR3 is TGTGCCAGCAGCACCGGGATGAACACTGAAGCTTTCTTT. Its translation is CASSTGMNTEAFF. The chain joins TRBV12-3 or TRBV12-4 to TRBJ1-1, with no clear D. Trimming took off 6 bases at V and 0 bases at J, with 8 bases between the two ends. CDR3 size: 13 residues.

This clone turned up a few times. V usage is TRBV2 and J usage is TRBJ1-2, with D unclear. The CDR3 has 11 residues. Germline CDR1 is SNHLY and CDR2 is FYNNEI. V gave up 4 bases and J gave up 5 bases, with 5 bases separating them. The CDR3 sequence: CASSGTYGYTF. CDR3 DNA: TGTGCCAGCAGTGGGACTTATGGCTACACCTTC. Full variable domain (missing parts from reference TRBV2 and TRBJ1-2): EPEVTQTPSHQVTQMGQEVILRCVPISNHLYFYWYRQILGQKVEFLVSFYNNEISEKSEIFDDQFSVERPDGSNFTLKIRSTKLEDSAMYFCASSGTYGYTFGSGTRLTVV.

CDR3 DNA sequence: TGTGCCAGCAGCGGTCCGTACGAGCAGTACTTC. This sequence encodes CASSGPYEQYF. The chain carries TRBV27 and TRBJ2-7, with D hard to call. Looked up from germline, CDR1 is MNHEY and CDR2 is SMNVEV (reference sequence). V lost 6 bases and J 4 bases, leaving 7 bases between the germline ends. This CDR3 is built from 11 residues.

This chain connects TRBV28 to TRBJ1-2; 10 positions match TRBD1. The junction had 4 bases not matched to a gene; V was cut back by 5 bases and J by 4 bases. In germline, CDR1 is MDHEN, CDR2 SYDVKM. The CDR3 spans 14 residues. The CDR3 sequence: CASSAGQGTYGYTF. CDR3 nucleotides: TGTGCCAGCAGTGCGGGACAGGGGACCTATGGCTACACCTTC.

This chain connects TRBV2 to TRBJ1-5; the D gene is possibly TRBD1 (5 bases). The CDR3 loop spans 11 amino acids. Trimming pared 5 bases from V and 15 bases from J, leaving 14 bases between. CDR1 is SNHLY, CDR2 FYNNEI, per germline. The CDR3 here is CASSLEGAGHF. In nucleotides, the CDR3 is TGTGCCAGCAGTCTGGAAGGGGCCGGGCATTTT.

V gene TRBV18 combines with J gene TRBJ2-1, with 9 bases aligning to TRBD2. The CDR3 extends over 16 amino acids. The V segment lost 3 bases and the J segment 6 bases; nucleotides outside the gene matches: 9. The germline CDR1 and CDR2 sequences are KGHSH and LQKENI. CDR3 nucleotide sequence: TGTGCCAGCTCACCCCCTAGCGGGATAGGGGGCAATGAGCAGTTCTTC. It encodes CASSPPSGIGGNEQFF.

The chain combines TRBV5-1 with TRBJ2-5; D gene ambiguous. The V end was cut by 4 bases, the J end by 0 bases, with 7 bases between. Germline CDR1 SGHRS, CDR2 YFSETQ. CDR3 length: 13 amino acids. This CDR3 is CASSEEYQETQYF. For the CDR3, the DNA is TGCGCCAGCAGCGAAGAGTACCAAGAGACCCAGTACTTC.

The rearrangement joins TRBV19 to TRBJ1-1, with 7 bases identical to TRBD1. Germline V lookup: CDR1 LNHDA, CDR2 SQIVND (reference sequence). This CDR3 is built from 14 residues. The J segment lost 0 bases and the V segment lost 8 bases, leaving 6 bases of the junction unmatched. The CDR3 is CASRQGILNTEAFF. CDR3 bases: TGTGCCAGTCGACAGGGAATATTGAACACTGAAGCTTTCTTT.

The chain is built from TRBV11-2 and TRBJ1-1, with D hard to call. The CDR3 totals 16 residues. The germline CDR1 and CDR2 sequences are SGHAT and FQNNGV. V lost 7 bases to trimming and J lost 1 base, with 19 bases between them. CDR3 bases: TGTGCCAGCACCCTAGGGTTGAGGGCAAAGAACACTGAAGCTTTCTTT. This gives the protein CASTLGLRAKNTEAFF.

The gene calls are TRBV27 and TRBJ1-1; no clear D. The CDR3 loop spans 13 amino acids. V gave up 2 bases and J gave up 5 bases, with 9 bases separating them. Germline-derived CDR1 and CDR2 are MNHEY and SMNVEV (reference sequence). DNA for the CDR3: TGTGCCAGCAGTTTACGGGAGTCTACTGAAGCTTTCTTT. Translation: CASSLRESTEAFF.

The genes are TRBV21-1 and TRBJ1-2; TRBD1, the table's D call, was not compared with the DNA. TRBV21-1 is deemed a pseudogene. CDR3 length: 16 amino acids. CDR3 sequence reads: CASSNFWGHGFYGYTF. In DNA form, the CDR3 reads TGTGCCAGCAGCAATTTTTGGGGACACGGTTTTTATGGCTACACCTTC.

The sample holds one count of this clone. V and J are TRBV5-6 and TRBJ2-7, with 12 bases that match TRBD2. Per germline, CDR1 SGHDT and CDR2 YYEEEE. V lost 4 bases, J lost 2 bases, and 7 bases stayed unmatched. This CDR3 contains 16 residues. The CDR3 nucleotides read TGTGCCAGCAGCCCAGGGACTAGCGGGCTACCCTACGAGCAGTACTTC. Protein product: CASSPGTSGLPYEQYF.

The chain carries TRBV7-2 and TRBJ2-1, with 12 bases fitting TRBD2. The CDR3 totals 16 residues. Unmatched junction bases numbered 7, after V lost 4 bases and J lost 6 bases. Per germline, CDR1 SGHTA and CDR2 FQGNSA. CDR3 amino acids: CASSSSGRALFNEQFF. The CDR3 bases are TGTGCCAGCAGCTCTAGCGGGAGGGCCCTTTTCAATGAGCAGTTCTTC.

The chain recombines TRBV5-1 with TRBJ2-1, with 8 nucleotides matching TRBD2. The CDR3 sequence is 17 residues long. Looked up from germline, CDR1 is SGHRS and CDR2 is YFSETQ. With V trimmed by 0 bases and J by 2 bases, 7 bases remained unmatched. CDR3 in amino acids: CASSLEAAAGAYNEQFF. The CDR3 DNA sequence: TGCGCCAGCAGCTTGGAGGCCGCAGCGGGAGCCTACAATGAGCAGTTCTTC.

The V call is TRBV29-1, the J call TRBJ1-1; TRBD1 might be the D (5 bases). Per germline, CDR1 SQVTM and CDR2 ANQGSEA. The CDR3 is 12 residues long. Trimming removed 4 bases from V and 4 bases from J, with 10 bases in between. This CDR3 reads CSVAGRGTEAFF. The CDR3 nucleotides read TGCAGCGTTGCAGGAAGGGGCACTGAAGCTTTCTTT.

This sequence joins TRBV7-3 and TRBJ1-1, with D possibly being TRBD1 (5 bases). The CDR3 totals 14 residues. The germline V and J ends were trimmed by 5 bases and 3 bases, with 13 bases remaining between them. Germline CDR1 is SGHTA and CDR2 is FQGTGA. In DNA form, the CDR3 reads TGTGCCAGCAGCGCTCAGGGAAGGGACACTGAAGCTTTCTTT. It yields the protein CASSAQGRDTEAFF. The variable domain in full, completed from reference TRBV7-3 and TRBJ1-1, reads GAGVSQTPSNKVTEKGKYVELRCDPISGHTALYWYRQSLGQGPEFLIYFQGTGAADDSGLPNDRFFAVRPEGSVSTLKIQRTERGDSAVYLCASSAQGRDTEAFFGQGTRLTVV.

This clone was seen a handful of times. The chain's CDR3 is CASRVDRGYYGYTF. DNA of the CDR3: TGTGCCAGCAGAGTCGACAGAGGATACTATGGCTACACCTTC. The genes are TRBV28 and TRBJ1-2; tentatively, D is TRBD1 (5 bases). The CDR3 contains 14 residues. Germline-derived CDR1 and CDR2 are MDHEN and SYDVKM. Between the trimmed V and J ends, which lost 6 bases and 3 bases, there was a span of 14 bases.

This clone was observed a single time. The chain couples TRBV28 to TRBJ2-1; 9 bases are a match to TRBD1. This CDR3 has 14 residues. The V and J ends lost 7 bases and 4 bases, in that order; junction bases with no gene match: 5. The germline gives CDR1 MDHEN, CDR2 SYDVKM. CDR3 coding DNA: TGTGCCAGCATTAAGACAGGGGGATACAATGAGCAGTTCTTC. Translated: CASIKTGGYNEQFF.

This chain connects TRBV30 to TRBJ2-1; 7 bases align to TRBD2. This CDR3 region has 12 residues. Germline trimming cut 1 base from V and 8 bases from J; bases unmatched to any gene: 2. Germline loops: CDR1 GTSNPN, CDR2 SVGIG (reference sequence). Written as DNA, the CDR3 is TGTGCCTGGAGTGACGGGGGGTATGAGCAGTTCTTC. It is translated as CAWSDGGYEQFF.

The rearrangement uses TRBV20-1 and TRBJ1-3; D possibly corresponds to TRBD1 (6 bases). Trimming pared 3 bases from V and 5 bases from J, leaving 11 bases between. The CDR3 covers 13 residues. Germline V CDR1 and CDR2: DFQATT, SNEGSKA (reference sequence). CDR3 sequence (DNA): TGCAGTGCTAGTTTGGGGGCGAGAAACACCATATATTTT. Protein: CSASLGARNTIYF.

The chain has TRBV4-1 and TRBJ1-4; the D gene is possibly TRBD1 (5 bases). Germline V CDR1 and CDR2: MGHRA, YSYEKL. V lost 0 bases and J 2 bases, leaving 13 bases between the germline ends. This CDR3 is 17 amino acids long. The DNA for the CDR3 is TGCGCCAGCAGCCAAGAGGCCCCGGGGGTTACTAATGAAAAACTGTTTTTT. This codes for CASSQEAPGVTNEKLFF.

The chain combines TRBV15 with TRBJ2-7; 9 positions match TRBD1. The CDR3 spans 17 residues. V shed 4 bases, J shed 2 bases, and the junction held 12 bases outside the gene matches. Germline CDR1 LNHNV, CDR2 YYDKDF (reference sequence). The CDR3 DNA is TGTGCCACCAGCAAACGAACAGGGGGCCCTAGGCCCTACGAGCAGTACTTC. Protein: CATSKRTGGPRPYEQYF.

The chain has TRBV4-2 and TRBJ1-1; D remains ambiguous. Germline CDR1 reads LGHNA; CDR2 reads YNFKEQ. The V gene lost 0 bases and the J gene lost 5 bases, with 13 bases spanning the gap. This CDR3 comprises 15 residues. Here the CDR3 reads CASSQDPAGVTEAFF. As DNA, the CDR3 is TGTGCCAGCAGCCAAGATCCGGCGGGCGTTACTGAAGCTTTCTTT.

This clone was detected once. The CDR3, as DNA: TGTGCCATCAGTGAGTCTTCTGGACTAGTGAACACCGGGGAGCTGTTTTTT. Translated, it gives CAISESSGLVNTGELFF. V is TRBV10-3 and J is TRBJ2-2; 7 nucleotides line up with TRBD2. Losses at the gene ends were 0 bases for V and 1 base for J; bases not matched to a gene: 5. This CDR3 contains 17 residues. Germline V gives CDR1 ENHRY, CDR2 SYGVKD.